Listed here are 15 T cell receptor beta chains from one sample, sequenced in a study of blood T cell repertoires in COVID-19. The protocol was immunoSEQ multiplex PCR, while the TCRdb copy is restricted to in-frame clones and leaves out a portion. Of about 120,000 clones in the sample, approximately 85% were seen once. Sequences were obtained from peripheral blood. These receptors were collected from an elderly man with active or convalescent COVID-19.

This chain uses TRBV5-6 with TRBJ2-1; 13 bases agree with TRBD2. The CDR3 has 17 residues. V dropped 2 bases and J dropped 4; count of bases not matched to a gene: 6. Germline assignment: CDR1 SGHDT and CDR2 YYEEEE. The CDR3, as DNA: TGTGCCAGCAGCTTACCCGGGACTAGCGGGACTTACAATGAGCAGTTCTTC. Its translation: CASSLPGTSGTYNEQFF.

This sequence joins TRBV30 and TRBJ1-2; no definite D call. With 0 bases removed from V and 8 bases from J, the gap between germline ends came to 13 bases. Germline V gives CDR1 GTSNPN, CDR2 SVGIG (reference sequence). CDR3 size: 13 residues. The CDR3 DNA reads as TGTGCCTGGAGTGTACCCGGGGATATAGGCTACACCTTC. It encodes CAWSVPGDIGYTF.

V is TRBV27 and J is TRBJ1-6, with D uncertain. The length of the CDR3 is 13 residues. The V gene's germline CDR1 is MNHEY and CDR2 SMNVEV (reference sequence). Trimming took off 2 bases at V and 15 bases at J, with 14 bases between the two ends. This CDR3 is CASSLISPGLLHF. Written as DNA, the CDR3 is TGTGCCAGCAGTTTAATCTCGCCGGGTCTCCTCCACTTT.

J is TRBJ2-5 and V is TRBV6-2 or TRBV6-3, with 7 bases aligning to TRBD1. The CDR3 covers 16 residues. Per the germline V gene, CDR1 is MNHEY and CDR2 is SVGEGT. Germline trimming cut 2 bases from V and 5 bases from J; bases unmatched to any gene: 11. The CDR3 DNA follows: TGTGCCAGCAGTTACAAGTCCGGACAGGTAAAGGAGACCCAGTACTTC. This codes for CASSYKSGQVKETQYF.

The rearrangement links TRBV7-9 to TRBJ2-5; TRBD2 agrees at 9 bases. The junction had 7 bases not matched to a gene; V was cut back by 0 bases and J by 5 bases. This CDR3 has 16 amino acids. Germline V CDR1 and CDR2: SEHNR, FQNEAQ (reference sequence). DNA of the CDR3: TGTGCCAGCAGCTTAGCTACGTCTAGCGGGATGGAGACCCAGTACTTC. Residues: CASSLATSSGMETQYF.

The CDR3 DNA follows: TGTGCCAGCAGCCCTGCGGGAATACTAGCCAAAAACATTCAGTACTTC. Its translation: CASSPAGILAKNIQYF. The chain carries TRBV5-6 and TRBJ2-4; D possibly corresponds to TRBD2 (6 bases). Germline V gene lookup returns CDR1 SGHDT and CDR2 YYEEEE. The V gene lost 4 bases and the J gene lost 0 bases, with 14 bases spanning the gap. This CDR3 is 16 amino acids long.

The V and J genes are TRBV7-2 and TRBJ2-7; 13 bases align to TRBD2. With V trimmed by 4 bases and J by 3 bases, 9 bases remained unmatched. The CDR3 loop spans 17 amino acids. Germline lookup yields CDR1 SGHTA and CDR2 FQGNSA. CDR3 sequence (DNA): TGTGCCAGCAGCTCCCAGGGACTAGCGGGATTGGGCTACGAGCAGTACTTC. Translation gives CASSSQGLAGLGYEQYF.

The J gene is TRBJ2-7, the V gene TRBV5-4, with TRBD1 matching over 8 bases. CDR1 and CDR2 (germline): SGHNT, YYREEE (reference sequence). The CDR3 is 14 amino acids. V lost 0 bases, J lost 2 bases, and 1 base stayed unmatched. CDR3 protein: CASSLEGQAYEQYF. In DNA form, the CDR3 reads TGTGCCAGCAGCTTGGAGGGACAGGCCTACGAGCAGTACTTC.

The rearrangement uses TRBV18 and TRBJ2-2, with a tentative D call TRBD2 (6 bases). Trimming took 3 bases from V and 7 from J, leaving 30 bases between them. The V gene's germline CDR1 is KGHSH and CDR2 LQKENI. The CDR3 consists of 20 residues. CDR3 nucleotides: TGTGCCAGCTCACCCCCTTTATTGTTCACACCAAGGCGACTAGACGGGGAGCTGTTTTTT. Translated: CASSPPLLFTPRRLDGELFF.

The V gene is TRBV5-4, the J gene TRBJ1-2, with a tentative D call TRBD1 (6 bases). In germline, CDR1 is SGHNT, CDR2 YYREEE (reference sequence). This CDR3 is built from 13 residues. The V and J ends lost 10 bases and 2 bases respectively, with 15 bases between them. The CDR3 bases are TGTGCCTCCCGGACAGCATCCAACTATGGCTACACCTTC. This sequence encodes CASRTASNYGYTF.

This clone has only one observation. This sequence joins TRBV6-2 or TRBV6-3 and TRBJ1-5; D gene unclear. Trimming shortened V by 4 bases and J by 2 bases, and 15 bases separated the two germline ends. Germline CDR1 MNHEY, CDR2 SVGEGT. The CDR3 has 16 amino acids. The CDR3 reads CASSSSPTRGNQPQHF. The DNA for the CDR3 is TGTGCCAGCAGTTCCAGTCCCACACGGGGCAATCAGCCCCAGCATTTT.

This chain uses TRBV9 with TRBJ2-5, with TRBD1 matching over 7 bases. The CDR3 extends over 16 amino acids. The germline gives CDR1 SGDLS, CDR2 YYNGEE. V was pared by 0 bases and J by 5 bases, with 10 bases of the junction left unmatched. The CDR3 loop reads CASSVAWDREWETQYF. The CDR3 DNA reads TGTGCCAGCAGCGTAGCTTGGGACAGAGAATGGGAGACCCAGTACTTC.

This chain connects TRBV19 to TRBJ1-2; 10 bases line up with TRBD1. Germline assignment: CDR1 LNHDA and CDR2 SQIVND (reference sequence). This CDR3 contains 22 residues. V trimming: 5 bases; J trimming: 4 bases; junction bases outside the gene matches: 28. The CDR3 here is CASSPLRDRGLRVPARSYGYTF. The CDR3 region has the DNA TGTGCCAGTAGTCCCCTCAGGGACAGGGGATTAAGGGTCCCCGCCAGGAGCTATGGCTACACCTTC.

The chain recombines TRBV9 with TRBJ1-6; tentative D call: TRBD1 (6 bases). Between the trimmed V and J ends, which lost 4 bases and 6 bases, there was a span of 17 bases. This CDR3 region has 16 residues. Germline loops: CDR1 SGDLS, CDR2 YYNGEE. Here the CDR3 reads CASSPQQTGANSPLHF. The CDR3 region has the DNA TGTGCCAGCAGCCCACAGCAGACAGGCGCTAATTCACCCCTCCACTTT.

This clone was seen once. The chain joins TRBV7-2 to TRBJ1-1; D remains unclear. Germline V CDR1 and CDR2: SGHTA, FQGNSA. V shed 8 bases and J shed 1 base, with 14 bases lying between them. The CDR3 length is 14 residues. CDR3 region: CASSSRRGNTEAFF. In DNA, the CDR3 is TGTGCCAGCTCCTCTCGTCGGGGGAACACTGAAGCTTTCTTT.